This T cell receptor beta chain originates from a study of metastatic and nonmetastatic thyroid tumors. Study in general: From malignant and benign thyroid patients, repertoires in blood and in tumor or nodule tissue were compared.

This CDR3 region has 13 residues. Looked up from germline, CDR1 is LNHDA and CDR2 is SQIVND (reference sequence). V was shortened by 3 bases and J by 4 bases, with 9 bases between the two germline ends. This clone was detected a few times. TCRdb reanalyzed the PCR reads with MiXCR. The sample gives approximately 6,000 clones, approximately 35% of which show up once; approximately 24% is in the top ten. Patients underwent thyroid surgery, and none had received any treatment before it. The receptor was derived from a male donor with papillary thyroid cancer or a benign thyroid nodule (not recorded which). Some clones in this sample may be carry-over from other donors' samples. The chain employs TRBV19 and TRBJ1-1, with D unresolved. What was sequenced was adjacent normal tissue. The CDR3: CASSIVGVTEAFF. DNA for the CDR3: TGTGCCAGTAGTATTGTTGGCGTCACTGAAGCTTTCTTT.